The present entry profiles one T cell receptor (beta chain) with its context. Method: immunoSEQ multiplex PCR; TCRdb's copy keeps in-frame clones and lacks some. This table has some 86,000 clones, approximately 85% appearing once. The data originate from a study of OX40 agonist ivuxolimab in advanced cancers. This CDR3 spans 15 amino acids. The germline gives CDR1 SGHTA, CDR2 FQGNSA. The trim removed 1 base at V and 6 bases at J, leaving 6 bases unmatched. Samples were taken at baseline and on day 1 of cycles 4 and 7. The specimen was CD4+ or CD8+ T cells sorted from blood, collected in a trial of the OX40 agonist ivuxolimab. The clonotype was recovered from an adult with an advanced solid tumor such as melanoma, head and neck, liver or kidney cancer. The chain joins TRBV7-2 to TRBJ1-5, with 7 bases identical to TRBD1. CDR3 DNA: TGTGCCAGCAGCTTAGAAGGAGGGGGCCGTCAGCCCCAGCATTTT. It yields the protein CASSLEGGGRQPQHF.